Sequencing of this T cell receptor beta chain was carried out in a study of blood T cell repertoires in COVID-19. Whole-study context: The United States, Italy and Spain supplied acute and convalescent COVID-19 samples. PBMCs, B-cell-depleted T cells, or T cells provided the cDNA or gDNA that made up the material.

Residents of 24 US areas, aged roughly 18 to 90 years, made up the participants. Under the authors' procedure: Estimated nucleated cell counts came from reference gene primer amplification. The protocol was immunoSEQ multiplex PCR, while the TCRdb copy is restricted to in-frame clones and leaves out a portion. That table gives V, J and clone size, and the DNA gave D and trimming. In the table there are about 410,000 clones, 90% of which are singletons. Per germline, CDR1 MNHEY and CDR2 SVGAGI. The CDR3 is 14 residues long. V was clipped by 4 bases and J by 2 bases, with 11 bases between them. The chain has TRBV6-5 and TRBJ2-5; a weak D match, TRBD1 (5 bases). The sequence derives from a man younger than 35 who had recovered from COVID-19. The sample consisted of PBMCs or T cells enriched from blood (not recorded which). The CDR3 sequence is CASSWQGIQETQYF. In nucleotides, the CDR3 is TGTGCCAGCAGTTGGCAGGGAATTCAAGAGACCCAGTACTTC.